This TCR beta chain stems from a study of OX40 agonist ivuxolimab in advanced cancers. Overall study: From about 23 to 85 years was the age range, with a mean of approximately 58 years, and roughly 80% were male.

Here immunoSEQ multiplex PCR was the method, and the copy in TCRdb shows in-frame clones only, minus some. The data contain tens of thousands of clones, 87% of them singletons. Study-wide findings and caveats: Low normalized T-cell clonal expansion also characterized some of the nonresponders. The mean number of expanded clones was higher in CD8+ T cells than in CD4+.

With respect to this clone: The antigen is not known.

Germline V gene sequence: CDR1 MNHNY, CDR2 SVGAGI (reference sequence). Unmatched junction bases numbered 15, after V lost 6 bases and J lost 8 bases. The CDR3 runs 15 residues. The chain recombines TRBV6-6 with TRBJ1-2; 7 positions match TRBD1. The material sequenced was CD4+ or CD8+ T cells sorted from blood, taken in a trial of the OX40 agonist ivuxolimab. The TCR originated in an adult with an advanced solid tumor such as melanoma, head and neck, liver or kidney cancer. In nucleotides, the CDR3 is TGTGCCAGCAGGGGGTATAAGGGGGCCGGGGAAGGCTACACCTTC. This codes for CASRGYKGAGEGYTF.